The clone carrying this TCR beta chain was counted only a few times. No antigen is known for it. This record comes from a study of blood T cells in healthy people across ages. A J-beta primer mix and a sample-barcoded 5' primer were used in a second PCR of about 6 to 12 cycles. TCRdb re-called the 5' RACE reads through MiXCR, storing one row per CDR3 protein. The sample yields some 900,000 distinct CDR3 sequences, roughly 50% seen once. Study observations and caveats: Possibly, changes in expanded clonotypes were confounded because donor CMV status was unknown. The fall in TCR beta diversity per million T cells was roughly linear with age.

Sequencing input: blood. The TCR sequence derives from a man younger than 45 in good health.

CDR3 in DNA: TGCGCCAGCAGCCCCGCGGGACCTGATGAAAAACTGTTTTTT. Translation gives CASSPAGPDEKLFF. The rearrangement uses TRBV5-1 and TRBJ1-4; possible D gene TRBD1, 5 bases. V shed 4 bases and J shed 6 bases, with 13 bases lying between them. The CDR3 is made up of 14 amino acids. The germline gives CDR1 SGHRS, CDR2 YFSETQ. Supplemented by reference TRBV5-1 and TRBJ1-4, the full variable domain reads KAGVTQTPRYLIKTRGQQVTLSCSPISGHRSVSWYQQTPGQGLQFLFEYFSETQRNKGNFPGRFSGRQFSNSRSEMNVSTLELGDSALYLCASSPAGPDEKLFFGSGTQLSVL.